This T cell receptor (beta chain) was recorded in a study of blood T cell repertoires in COVID-19. Study summary: Samples representing acute and convalescent COVID-19 were sourced from the United States, Italy and Spain. T cells, B-cell-depleted T cells, or PBMCs supplied cDNA or gDNA.

Source study methods: Nucleated cell number was recorded as an estimate derived from reference gene primer amplification. Measured with immunoSEQ multiplex PCR; TCRdb has only the in-frame clones, and not every one. V and J calls plus clone size are reproduced from that table; the DNA served to infer D and trimming. The sample holds 70,000 to 80,000 clones, around 93% seen once. This clone showed up just a few times. This sequence originates from a woman aged 60-75 years with active COVID-19. Sequencing input: peripheral blood.

The CDR3 DNA sequence: TGTGCCAGCAGTTACGATGTGGGAGGCCCAAGAGGGACCCAGTACTTC. Translated, it gives CASSYDVGGPRGTQYF. The chain recombines TRBV6-2 or TRBV6-3 with TRBJ2-5; D perhaps matches TRBD2 (6 bases). Germline V gene lookup returns CDR1 MNHEY and CDR2 SVGEGT. V lost 2 bases to trimming and J lost 7 bases, with 20 bases between them. This CDR3 contains 16 residues.